Each of the 8 T cell receptor beta chains below was sequenced from the same sample in a study of blood T cell repertoires in COVID-19. Sequencing was performed with immunoSEQ multiplex PCR; in TCRdb, only in-frame clones are kept and a portion is missing. Found here are approximately 150,000 clones, about 91% of them singletons; the top ten hold more than 1.5%. What was sequenced was peripheral blood. The source of these receptors is a woman aged 60 to 75 with acute or convalescent COVID-19.

The chain employs TRBV7-9 and TRBJ1-4; D may be TRBD1 (5 bases). The germline V and J ends were trimmed by 1 base and 8 bases, with 11 bases remaining between them. The CDR3 has 14 residues. CDR1 is SEHNR and CDR2 is FQNEAQ in the germline V gene (reference sequence). The CDR3 DNA reads TGTGCCAGCAGCTTAGACTGGGGGGGAGAAAAACTGTTTTTT. Amino acid sequence: CASSLDWGGEKLFF. The whole variable domain, filled in from reference TRBV7-9 and TRBJ1-4, reads DTGVSQNPRHKITKRGQNVTFRCDPISEHNRLYWYRQTLGQGPEFLTYFQNEAQLEKSRLLSDRFSAERPKGSFSTLEIQRTEQGDSAMYLCASSLDWGGEKLFFGSGTQLSVL.

This chain joins TRBV28 and TRBJ2-7; 12 positions match TRBD1. CDR3 length: 17 residues. Germline V gives CDR1 MDHEN, CDR2 SYDVKM. The ends lost 1 base at V and 5 bases at J; junction bases unmatched: 9. CDR3 protein: CASSLSGTGGFWNEQYF. CDR3 DNA sequence: TGTGCCAGCAGTTTATCTGGGACAGGGGGCTTTTGGAACGAGCAGTACTTC.

The rearrangement links TRBV19 to TRBJ2-1, with 7 bases identical to TRBD1. The CDR3 extends over 15 amino acids. The germline V gene has CDR1 LNHDA and CDR2 SQIVND (reference sequence). Germline trimming cut 1 base from V and 4 bases from J; bases unmatched to any gene: 4. The CDR3, as DNA: TGTGCCAGTAGTATAGTGGGACAGACATACAATGAGCAGTTCTTC. This translates into CASSIVGQTYNEQFF.

This clone has just a few counts. The rearrangement uses TRBV5-1 and TRBJ2-2, with D maybe TRBD1 (5 bases). CDR3 length equals 14 residues. Trimming stripped 4 bases from V and 6 bases from J, with 13 bases between. Germline CDR1 SGHRS, CDR2 YFSETQ. The DNA for the CDR3 is TGCGCCAGCAGCCCGGAACAGGCCGCCGGGGAGCTGTTTTTT. It is translated as CASSPEQAAGELFF.

The chain has TRBV2 and TRBJ1-5; 11 positions match TRBD1. The CDR3 loop spans 17 amino acids. From germline, CDR1 is SNHLY and CDR2 FYNNEI. The V segment lost 5 bases and the J segment 3 bases; nucleotides outside the gene matches: 9. CDR3: CASSQRLGQGDNQPQHF. The CDR3 nucleotides are TGTGCCAGCAGTCAAAGGTTGGGACAGGGGGACAATCAGCCCCAGCATTTT.

The chain carries TRBV28 and TRBJ2-7, with D uncertain. Looked up from germline, CDR1 is MDHEN and CDR2 is SYDVKM. CDR3 size: 13 residues. V was shortened by 9 bases and J by 2 bases, with 14 bases between the two germline ends. The CDR3 spells CASTDPVTYEQYF. The CDR3 DNA reads TGTGCCAGTACAGACCCAGTTACCTACGAGCAGTACTTC.

The chain carries TRBV3-1 (or the pseudogene TRBV3-2) and TRBJ2-7; a weak D match, TRBD1 (5 bases). Trimming cost V 0 bases and J 7 bases, with 10 bases left between them. The CDR3 length is 13 residues. Germline assignment: CDR1 LGHDT and CDR2 YNNKEL (reference sequence). CDR3 DNA: TGTGCCAGCAGCCAAGAAGGGGTGTGGGAGCAGTACTTC. This sequence encodes CASSQEGVWEQYF.

The rearrangement uses TRBV4-1 and TRBJ2-7; 7 bases match TRBD1. With V trimmed by 4 bases and J by 3 bases, 9 bases remained unmatched. Germline values: CDR1 MGHRA, CDR2 YSYEKL. The CDR3 is made up of 15 amino acids. The CDR3 sequence is CASSLWGQSFYEQYF. CDR3 DNA sequence: TGCGCCAGCAGCCTATGGGGACAGAGTTTCTACGAGCAGTACTTC.